A single sample gave rise to the 30 T cell receptor beta chains below, sequenced in a study of tumor T cells in aggressive B-cell lymphoma. The protocol was immunoSEQ multiplex PCR, while the TCRdb copy is restricted to in-frame clones and leaves out a portion. The table has 5,500 to 7,000 clones, 60% to 75% seen once. Sequenced sample: tumor tissue. Receptor source: an adult with diffuse large B cell lymphoma.

This clone was seen a handful of times. This chain joins TRBV7-2 and TRBJ2-1; D not certain. The CDR3 runs to 12 residues. Trimming removed 3 bases at V and 4 bases at J, with 4 bases between. CDR1 is SGHTA, CDR2 FQGNSA, per germline. The chain's CDR3 is CASSFLYNEQFF. The CDR3 DNA reads as TGTGCCAGCAGCTTCTTATACAATGAGCAGTTCTTC.

The rearrangement links TRBV28 to TRBJ2-7; D is undetermined. This CDR3 comprises 13 residues. Trimming cost V 6 bases and J 3 bases, with 12 bases left between them. CDR1 and CDR2 from the germline V gene are MDHEN and SYDVKM. CDR3 sequence reads: CASRTGALYEQYF. The CDR3 DNA is TGTGCCAGCAGAACCGGAGCGCTCTACGAGCAGTACTTC.

This sequence joins TRBV7-9 and TRBJ1-2; TRBD1 aligns across 8 bases. V lost 1 base, J lost 5 bases, and 6 bases stayed unmatched. CDR3 size: 15 residues. Germline CDR1 reads SEHNR; CDR2 reads FQNEAQ (reference sequence). CDR3 protein: CASSLGSGGVYGYTF. The CDR3 nucleotides are TGTGCCAGCAGCTTAGGGTCAGGGGGCGTATATGGCTACACCTTC.

About this clone itself: Other DNA variants within this sample encode the same CDR3. The V call is TRBV27, the J call TRBJ2-5; D gene uncertain. The J call may not be correct, given that the DNA end is closer to TRBJ2-7. From germline, CDR1 is MNHEY and CDR2 SMNVEV (reference sequence). This CDR3 is built from 13 residues. The CDR3 protein is CASSLSVNYEQYF. The DNA for the CDR3 is TGTGCCAGCAGTTTATCAGTTAACTACGAGCAGTACTTC.

The chain joins TRBV9 to TRBJ1-2, with TRBD1 matching over 9 bases. Germline CDR1 reads SGDLS; CDR2 reads YYNGEE. After removal of 4 bases from V and 6 bases from J, the junction contained 13 bases not matched to a gene. The CDR3 loop spans 16 amino acids. The CDR3 reads CASSPQTGGIGNGYTF. The CDR3 coding sequence is TGTGCCAGCAGCCCCCAAACAGGGGGCATCGGAAATGGCTACACCTTC.

This chain uses TRBV7-9 with TRBJ2-7; 9 bases line up with TRBD2. This CDR3 has 15 amino acids. The trim removed 3 bases at V and 0 bases at J, leaving 3 bases unmatched. CDR1 SEHNR and CDR2 FQNEAQ come from the germline V gene (reference sequence). The CDR3 DNA follows: TGTGCCAGCAGCTTGGCGGGAGGGCTCTCCTACGAGCAGTACTTC. Translated, it gives CASSLAGGLSYEQYF.

This clone was picked up a small number of times. CDR3 sequence: CASIAPPLRRAFF. Here the CDR3 DNA reads TGTGCCAGTATCGCTCCCCCTCTGCGGCGAGCTTTCTTT. V gene TRBV19 combines with J gene TRBJ1-1, with unresolved D. The V end lost 7 bases, the J end lost 10 bases, and 19 bases lay between the germline ends. Germline CDR1 reads LNHDA; CDR2 reads SQIVND (reference sequence). The CDR3 is made up of 13 amino acids.

This chain links TRBV5-1 with TRBJ2-2, with a tentative D call TRBD2 (6 bases). With 3 bases removed from V and 4 bases from J, the gap between germline ends came to 16 bases. The CDR3 extends over 16 amino acids. The germline V gene has CDR1 SGHRS and CDR2 YFSETQ. CDR3 sequence (DNA): TGCGCCAGCAGCTCCCCCCTGGCGGGATCCACCGGGGAGCTGTTTTTT. This gives the protein CASSSPLAGSTGELFF.

J is TRBJ2-5 and V is TRBV5-1; TRBD2 agrees at 11 bases. V was pared by 0 bases and J by 2 bases, with 12 bases of the junction left unmatched. Germline V lookup: CDR1 SGHRS, CDR2 YFSETQ. CDR3 size: 19 residues. The DNA for the CDR3 is TGCGCCAGCAGCTTGGCCGGGTCGGTCAGGACTAGCGGGCAAGAGACCCAGTACTTC. Its translation: CASSLAGSVRTSGQETQYF.

V is TRBV7-8 and J is TRBJ2-1; a weak D match, TRBD2 (6 bases). This CDR3 comprises 14 residues. V lost 5 bases to trimming and J lost 6 bases, with 14 bases between them. Germline loops: CDR1 SGHVS, CDR2 FQNEAQ. The CDR3 DNA reads TGTGCCAGCAGCCCCCTTGTGGGGGGCAATGAGCAGTTCTTC. It yields the protein CASSPLVGGNEQFF.

This chain joins TRBV27 and TRBJ2-1; D may be TRBD2 (5 bases). Trimming cost V 3 bases and J 7 bases, with 13 bases left between them. The CDR3 length is 14 residues. Germline-derived CDR1 and CDR2 are MNHEY and SMNVEV (reference sequence). The CDR3 region is CASSFRVSGNEQFF. CDR3 bases: TGTGCCAGCAGTTTTAGAGTAAGCGGAAATGAGCAGTTCTTC.

The gene calls are TRBV2 and TRBJ1-1; D gene uncertain. V was cut by 3 bases and J by 1 base, with 6 bases left in between. The CDR3 has 13 amino acids. Germline CDR1 is SNHLY and CDR2 is FYNNEI. The CDR3 bases are TGTGCCAGCAGTGAGGAGGGGAACACTGAAGCTTTCTTT. Protein sequence: CASSEEGNTEAFF.

This chain links TRBV27 with TRBJ2-1, with 12 nucleotides matching TRBD2. The germline CDR1 and CDR2 sequences are MNHEY and SMNVEV (reference sequence). The CDR3 contains 14 residues. Losses at the gene ends were 5 bases for V and 8 bases for J; bases not matched to a gene: 4. The CDR3 DNA follows: TGTGCCAGCAGTGACTGGACTAGCGGGGATGAGCAGTTCTTC. Its protein product is CASSDWTSGDEQFF.

The V gene is TRBV15, the J gene TRBJ1-1; TRBD1 aligns across 7 bases. CDR1 LNHNV and CDR2 YYDKDF come from the germline V gene (reference sequence). The V gene end was trimmed by 2 bases and the J gene end by 4 bases; junction bases not matched to a gene: 7. This CDR3 has 15 amino acids. The CDR3 region has the DNA TGTGCCACCAGCAGATCAGGGGGATGGGCCACTGAAGCTTTCTTT. Protein product: CATSRSGGWATEAFF. Together with reference TRBV15 and TRBJ1-1, the CDR3 gives the full variable domain: DAMVIQNPRYQVTQFGKPVTLSCSQTLNHNVMYWYQQKSSQAPKLLFHYYDKDFNNEADTPDNFQSRRPNTSFCFLDIRSPGLGDTAMYLCATSRSGGWATEAFFGQGTRLTVV.

The V call is TRBV27, the J call TRBJ2-3; D is undetermined. The CDR3 length is 13 residues. Per the germline V gene, CDR1 is MNHEY and CDR2 is SMNVEV (reference sequence). The germline V and J ends were trimmed by 0 bases and 2 bases, with 3 bases remaining between them. The CDR3 nucleotides are TGTGCCAGCAGTTTATCCGTCACAGATACGCAGTATTTT. It codes for CASSLSVTDTQYF.

This chain joins TRBV4-1 and TRBJ1-4, with 9 bases matching TRBD1. The CDR3 has 14 amino acids. The V and J ends lost 4 bases and 7 bases, in that order; junction bases with no gene match: 4. The V gene's germline CDR1 is MGHRA and CDR2 YSYEKL. For the CDR3, the DNA is TGCGCCAGCAGCCGGACAGGGGAGATTGAAAAACTGTTTTTT. This gives the protein CASSRTGEIEKLFF.

This chain links TRBV9 with TRBJ2-1, with D maybe TRBD2 (5 bases). V was shortened by 3 bases and J by 5 bases, with 12 bases between the two germline ends. This CDR3 is built from 14 residues. The germline V gene has CDR1 SGDLS and CDR2 YYNGEE. CDR3 residues: CASSDSAADNEQFF. The CDR3 coding sequence is TGTGCCAGCAGCGACTCAGCGGCGGACAATGAGCAGTTCTTC.

The chain joins TRBV7-9 to TRBJ2-1, with 7 bases aligning to TRBD2. The CDR3 is made up of 15 amino acids. The V gene's germline CDR1 is SEHNR and CDR2 FQNEAQ (reference sequence). V shed 3 bases and J 7 bases; nucleotides not matched to a gene: 9. CDR3 amino acids: CASSFILAVTNEQFF. The CDR3, as DNA: TGTGCCAGCAGCTTTATCCTAGCGGTTACGAATGAGCAGTTCTTC.

The J gene is TRBJ2-1, the V gene TRBV4-2; 9 bases align to TRBD2. The CDR3 length is 18 residues. Germline V lookup: CDR1 LGHNA, CDR2 YNFKEQ. Trimming removed 1 base from V and 3 bases from J; junction bases left unmatched: 10. The CDR3, as DNA: TGTGCCAGCAGCCAAGCGCTAGCGGGACAAAGCTTCTACAATGAGCAGTTCTTC. Its protein product is CASSQALAGQSFYNEQFF.

DNA of the CDR3: TGTGCCAGCAGCTCGGGGACTGAAATCTATGGCTACACCTTC. Its translation is CASSSGTEIYGYTF. The J gene is TRBJ1-2, the V gene TRBV5-6, with a tentative D call TRBD1 (5 bases). Germline values: CDR1 SGHDT, CDR2 YYEEEE. The V and J ends lost 3 bases and 4 bases respectively, with 13 bases between them. The CDR3 runs to 14 residues.

The CDR3 reads CASSLGTGYGYTF. CDR3 sequence (DNA): TGTGCCAGCAGCCTCGGGACAGGCTATGGCTACACCTTC. The rearrangement links TRBV7-2 to TRBJ1-2; 8 bases map to TRBD1. The V and J ends lost 5 bases and 4 bases, in that order; junction bases with no gene match: 3. Germline lookup yields CDR1 SGHTA and CDR2 FQGNSA. The CDR3 loop spans 13 amino acids.

The gene calls are TRBV5-4 and TRBJ2-7, with 12 bases fitting TRBD1. The J segment lost 5 bases and the V segment lost 4 bases, leaving 10 bases of the junction unmatched. The CDR3 spans 16 residues. In germline, CDR1 is SGHNT, CDR2 YYREEE (reference sequence). CDR3 loop: CASSPRDGTGGDEQYF. CDR3 DNA: TGTGCCAGCAGCCCCCGTGACGGGACAGGGGGCGACGAGCAGTACTTC.

This clone was picked up a small number of times. The chain has TRBV15 and TRBJ2-5; D might be TRBD1 (6 bases). The V and J ends lost 4 bases and 5 bases respectively, with 20 bases between them. Per germline, CDR1 LNHNV and CDR2 YYDKDF (reference sequence). The CDR3 loop spans 16 amino acids. The CDR3 nucleotides read TGTGCCACCAGCATGGAAAACAGGGTGCTTAGCGAGACCCAGTACTTC. It specifies CATSMENRVLSETQYF.

CDR3 coding DNA: TGTGCCAGCAGCTCGGGCACGACAGGGACTGAAGCTTTCTTT. It codes for CASSSGTTGTEAFF. The chain carries TRBV9 and TRBJ1-1; TRBD1 aligns across 7 bases. The V and J ends lost 4 bases and 5 bases, in that order; junction bases with no gene match: 8. The CDR3 covers 14 residues. From germline, CDR1 is SGDLS and CDR2 YYNGEE.

The chain is built from TRBV28 and TRBJ2-1; 16 nucleotides line up with TRBD2. V was pared by 6 bases and J by 9 bases, with 5 bases of the junction left unmatched. The germline gives CDR1 MDHEN, CDR2 SYDVKM. CDR3 length equals 15 residues. CDR3: CASRLGLAGGVEQFF. The CDR3 nucleotides are TGTGCCAGCAGGCTGGGACTAGCGGGAGGGGTTGAGCAGTTCTTC.

The V and J genes are TRBV6-5 and TRBJ2-3; 11 bases are a match to TRBD2. Germline CDR1 is MNHEY and CDR2 is SVGAGI. The CDR3 covers 15 residues. V lost 7 bases, J lost 2 bases, and 5 bases stayed unmatched. CDR3 DNA: TGTGCCAGCAACCGACTAGCGGGGCCCACAGATACGCAGTATTTT. This codes for CASNRLAGPTDTQYF.

The chain carries TRBV6-1 and TRBJ2-5, with 8 bases lining up with TRBD2. CDR1 MNHNS and CDR2 SASEGT come from the germline V gene. V lost 6 bases, J lost 1 base, and 7 bases stayed unmatched. This CDR3 is 15 amino acids long. The CDR3 bases are TGTGCCAGCAGCTCTAGCGGGCTAGTCCAAGAGACCCAGTACTTC. Protein product: CASSSSGLVQETQYF.

The chain has TRBV11-2 and TRBJ2-3; TRBD2 agrees at 8 bases. V shed 5 bases, J shed 3 bases, and the junction held 13 bases outside the gene matches. Germline V gene sequence: CDR1 SGHAT, CDR2 FQNNGV. The length of the CDR3 is 17 residues. The CDR3 DNA follows: TGTGCCAGCAGCACTCCGTCGGGAGGGCAAGCAACAGATACGCAGTATTTT. Translation gives CASSTPSGGQATDTQYF. Full variable domain (outside the CDR3, taken from reference TRBV11-2 and TRBJ2-3): EAGVAQSPRYKIIEKRQSVAFWCNPISGHATLYWYQQILGQGPKLLIQFQNNGVVDDSQLPKDRFSAERLKGVDSTLKIQPAKLEDSAVYLCASSTPSGGQATDTQYFGPGTRLTVL.

The V call is TRBV2, the J call TRBJ1-6, with D unclear. This CDR3 spans 16 amino acids. Germline V gives CDR1 SNHLY, CDR2 FYNNEI. V lost 4 bases and J 9 bases, leaving 19 bases between the germline ends. CDR3 sequence: CASSGRIGSSGSPLHF. In nucleotides, the CDR3 is TGTGCCAGCAGTGGACGAATAGGCTCCTCGGGTTCACCCCTCCACTTT.

The chain is built from TRBV5-1 and TRBJ2-7; 7 bases are a match to TRBD1. Germline CDR1 SGHRS, CDR2 YFSETQ. This CDR3 region has 13 residues. V dropped 4 bases and J dropped 5; count of bases not matched to a gene: 6. CDR3 amino acids: CASSRTGVNEQYF. The CDR3, as DNA: TGCGCCAGCAGCAGAACAGGGGTAAACGAGCAGTACTTC.